This T cell receptor beta chain was captured in a study of control samples from healthy donors and cancer patients. The data were produced by immunoSEQ multiplex PCR, yet TCRdb's version contains in-frame clones alone and is incomplete. The table lists approximately 94,000 clones, around 87% of them singletons. There are a few counts of this clone. Germline V lookup: CDR1 SQVTM, CDR2 ANQGSEA. The CDR3 covers 11 residues. The V gene end was trimmed by 4 bases and the J gene end by 11 bases; junction bases not matched to a gene: 7. This chain links TRBV29-1 with TRBJ1-1; 7 bases are a match to TRBD1. The specimen was blood. The clonotype comes from a woman between 50 and 59 years old in good health. The DNA of the CDR3 is TGCAGCGTTGGACAGGGTAAAACGGCTTTCTTT. Protein product: CSVGQGKTAFF.